The entry below describes one T cell receptor (beta chain). What antigen it recognizes has not been identified. Base qualities are not recorded, but no much larger clone differs from it by a single base. Between the V and J ends, shortened by 6 bases and 0 bases respectively, the junction contains 12 bases. The CDR3 holds 15 amino acids from the cysteine to the phenylalanine. The read is trimmed to its CDR3 DNA, 45 bases read in frame from base 1. CDR1 and CDR2 are read off the germline V gene as KGHSH and LQKENI. The library was obtained by the immunoSEQ multiplex PCR assay. The source is immuneACCESS, and TCRdb retained only in-frame sequences with V and J called. Part of the clones is not carried over; for the studies checked, unresolved V genes explain less than half of this, and the remainder is unexplained. The sample yields roughly 500,000 clones; around 82% were counted once. In total, the top ten clones hold roughly 0.013% of the sample.

This sample was taken from a study of shared T cell receptors in the human thymus (dated by TCRdb to the early 2020s). Concerning the study at large: The study examined how self-reactive, shared T-cell receptor alpha chains are generated in the human thymus.

These data were likewise used in another study, on human thymus T cells. The second study reports: Donors were immunologically healthy infants undergoing open corrective cardiac surgery for congenital heart defects in Finland. Thymus tissue was obtained as surgical resects removed during corrective cardiac surgery. V and J gene segment usage appeared biased in both thymic and peripheral blood repertoires. Highly overlapping thymic TCR repertoires among unrelated individuals were reported in the related research. The study characterized TCR alpha and beta repertoires from seven to nine infant thymus samples and a few related peripheral blood samples. Donor ages ranged from about 6 to 250 days, and the cohort comprised 5 to 7 male and a couple of female infants. Thymocytes were freed from the tissue by mechanical means and kept at -70 degrees C as pellets of roughly 9-30 million cells. A QIAsymphony instrument was used to extract genomic DNA from the frozen cell pellets. The immunoSEQ multiplex PCR assay was used to amplify the TCRB and TCRAD loci from a standardized quantity of quality-controlled genomic DNA. The amplicons spanned the V(D)J region and were long enough to cover the CDR3 and allow V and J genes to be identified. Through the commercial immunoSEQ service, the amplicons were sequenced on an Illumina platform. Corrections for primer bias and sequencing errors followed previously described methods, while TCRAD and TCRB definitions were based on the IMGT database. Repertoires were analysed with immunoSEQ Analyzer 3.0 and VDJTools, covering basic statistics, V/J segment usage, diversity estimates, rarefaction and pairwise overlap. Diversity was estimated with Chao1, ChaoE, Efron-Thisted, Shannon and inverse Simpson indices, and also on datasets down-sampled to the smallest sample. For repertoire overlap, CDR3 nucleotide sequence, V gene and J gene had to match strictly, and clustering was done by Jaccard-based multidimensional scaling. On average, thymus samples yielded around 850,000 unique TCRB clonotypes, whereas blood samples yielded approximately 84,000.

The rearrangement joined TRBV18 to TRBJ2-1; perhaps TRBD1 is the D gene, with 6 bases matching. The sequenced sample was thymocytes. The receptor was isolated from a boy in the first two years of life with a congenital heart defect. Donor details come from another sample of the same person, matched by shared clones. The CDR3 amino acid sequence is: CASSLQGSSYNEQFF. The DNA sequence follows: TGTGCCAGCTCCTTACAGGGCAGCTCCTACAATGAGCAGTTCTTC.